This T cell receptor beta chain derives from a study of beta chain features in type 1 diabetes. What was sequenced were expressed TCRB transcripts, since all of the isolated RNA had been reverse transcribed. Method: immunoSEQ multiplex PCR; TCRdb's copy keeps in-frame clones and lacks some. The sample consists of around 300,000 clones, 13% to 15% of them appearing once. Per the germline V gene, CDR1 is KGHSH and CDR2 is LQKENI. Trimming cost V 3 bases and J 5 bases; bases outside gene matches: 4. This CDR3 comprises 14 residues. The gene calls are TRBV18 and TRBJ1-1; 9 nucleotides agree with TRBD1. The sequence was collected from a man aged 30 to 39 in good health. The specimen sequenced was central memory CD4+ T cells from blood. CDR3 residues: CASSPGTGRTEAFF. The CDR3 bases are TGTGCCAGCTCACCCGGGACAGGGAGAACTGAAGCTTTCTTT.